Below, one T cell receptor beta chain is given with its context. Per the original methods: From reference gene primer amplification, estimates of nucleated cell counts were derived. Profiled with immunoSEQ multiplex PCR; TCRdb holds only in-frame clones, not every one. V, J and clone size are taken as reported in that table, and D and trimming were inferred from the DNA itself. The sample records about 160,000 clones, over 60% being singletons. The record originates from a study of blood T cell repertoires in COVID-19. On the study more broadly: COVID-19 samples, acute and convalescent, were from the United States, Italy and Spain. PBMCs, B-cell-depleted T cells, or T cells provided the cDNA or gDNA that made up the material.

CDR1 is SGHNT and CDR2 is YYREEE in the germline V gene (reference sequence). V shed 4 bases and J 4 bases; nucleotides not matched to a gene: 12. The CDR3 totals 19 residues. The chain combines TRBV5-4 with TRBJ2-3; TRBD2 agrees at 16 bases. The TCR sequence derives from a man in his 60s with acute or convalescent COVID-19. What was sequenced was peripheral blood. The DNA for the CDR3 is TGTGCCAGCAGCGGAGGGACTAGCGGGGGGGCCGTTTTTTCAGATACGCAGTATTTT. It codes for CASSGGTSGGAVFSDTQYF. Drawing the rest from reference TRBV5-4 and TRBJ2-3, the complete variable domain is ETGVTQSPTHLIKTRGQQVTLRCSSQSGHNTVSWYQQALGQGPQFIFQYYREEENGRGNFPPRFSGLQFPNYSSELNVNALELDDSALYLCASSGGTSGGAVFSDTQYFGPGTRLTVL.